The 2 T cell receptor beta chains below come from one sample, sequenced in a study of OX40 agonist ivuxolimab in advanced cancers. Repertoires were generated with immunoSEQ multiplex PCR, while TCRdb's copy carries only in-frame clones and drops some. This sample yields approximately 76,000 clones, of which 70% to 90% are seen a single time; roughly 6% belongs to the top ten. The sample consisted of CD4+ or CD8+ T cells sorted from blood, taken in a trial of the OX40 agonist ivuxolimab. The receptor source for this set is an adult with an advanced solid tumor such as melanoma, head and neck, liver or kidney cancer.

The V gene is TRBV12-2, the J gene TRBJ1-2. TRBV12-2 is marked as a pseudogene. CDR3 size: 16 residues. The CDR3 DNA reads TGTGCAAGTCGCTTAGGATGTACCCTCGGGGTCCGTGGCTACACCTTC. Protein: CASRLGCTLGVRGYTF.

The V and J genes are TRBV6-6 and TRBJ2-7; TRBD2 aligns across 12 bases. This CDR3 is 14 amino acids long. Germline CDR1 is MNHNY and CDR2 is SVGAGI (reference sequence). J gave up 5 bases and V 5 bases, and 4 bases lay outside the gene matches. The CDR3 DNA sequence: TGTGCCAGCAGTCAGGGACTAGCGGGCGACGAGCAGTACTTC. Its translation is CASSQGLAGDEQYF.